The 23 T cell receptor beta chains in this list originate from one sample, sequenced in a study of blood T cell repertoires in COVID-19. Profiling relied on immunoSEQ multiplex PCR, and the TCRdb table lists in-frame clones only, not all of them. This sample has 20,000 to 25,000 clones; 88% occur once, and the top ten carry about 10%. The sample consisted of peripheral blood. The source is a human donor in a cohort sampled during active COVID-19. The donor label of this sample is uncertain.

This chain links TRBV9 with TRBJ2-7; TRBD2 might be the D (5 bases). V was clipped by 5 bases and J by 5 bases, with 17 bases between them. From germline, CDR1 is SGDLS and CDR2 YYNGEE. This CDR3 region has 14 residues. The CDR3 region is CASRPRTSPDEQYF. CDR3 DNA: TGTGCCAGCAGACCTCGGACTTCCCCCGACGAGCAGTACTTC.

The chain recombines TRBV11-3 with TRBJ1-3; no definite D call. Trimming shortened V by 4 bases and J by 2 bases, and 6 bases separated the two germline ends. The CDR3 covers 13 residues. The germline gives CDR1 SGHNT, CDR2 YENEEA. CDR3 protein: CASSSLPGNTIYF. The CDR3 DNA sequence: TGTGCCAGCAGCTCCCTCCCTGGAAACACCATATATTTT. The whole variable domain, filled in from reference TRBV11-3 and TRBJ1-3, reads EAGVVQSPRYKIIEKKQPVAFWCNPISGHNTLYWYLQNLGQGPELLIRYENEEAVDDSQLPKDRFSAERLKGVDSTLKIQPAELGDSAVYLCASSSLPGNTIYFGEGSWLTVV.

V is TRBV5-4 and J is TRBJ1-2, with a possible D match to TRBD1 (5 bases). Germline V gives CDR1 SGHNT, CDR2 YYREEE (reference sequence). The CDR3 length is 14 residues. The V and J ends lost 0 bases and 3 bases respectively, with 9 bases between them. The CDR3: CASSLAQADYGYTF. The CDR3 DNA follows: TGTGCCAGCAGCTTGGCACAGGCTGACTATGGCTACACCTTC.

This clone was seen only a few times. The rearrangement links TRBV28 to TRBJ2-7, with 9 bases lining up with TRBD1. The CDR3 totals 14 residues. CDR1 and CDR2 (germline): MDHEN, SYDVKM. Losses at the gene ends were 7 bases for V and 3 bases for J; bases not matched to a gene: 7. CDR3 amino acids: CASKRQGVFYEQYF. CDR3 nucleotide sequence: TGTGCCAGCAAGAGACAGGGGGTATTCTACGAGCAGTACTTC.

The CDR3 is CASRTGRDGYTF. The CDR3 coding sequence is TGTGCCAGCAGGACAGGTCGTGATGGCTACACCTTC. The chain combines TRBV28 with TRBJ1-2, with D possibly matching TRBD1 (6 bases). Trimming removed 6 bases at V and 6 bases at J, with 11 bases between. The length of the CDR3 is 12 residues. Germline V CDR1 and CDR2: MDHEN, SYDVKM.

This chain uses TRBV7-3 with TRBJ2-5; TRBD1 might be the D (6 bases). V was shortened by 4 bases and J by 1 base, with 13 bases between the two germline ends. Germline CDR1 is SGHTA and CDR2 is FQGTGA. The CDR3 is 15 amino acids. The CDR3 sequence: CASSSQGGPQETQYF. CDR3 nucleotides: TGTGCCAGCAGCTCTCAAGGGGGTCCCCAAGAGACCCAGTACTTC.

The rearrangement uses TRBV28 and TRBJ2-3; maybe TRBD2 (5 bases). V was pared by 5 bases and J by 7 bases, with 22 bases between. This CDR3 has 16 residues. Germline V gene lookup returns CDR1 MDHEN and CDR2 SYDVKM. The CDR3 region has the DNA TGTGCCAGCAGTCCTTACCCGGGAAAACGTTCAAATACGCAGTATTTT. This sequence encodes CASSPYPGKRSNTQYF.

The chain employs TRBV5-1 and TRBJ1-1, with a weak D call TRBD1 (6 bases). Trimming stripped 6 bases from V and 1 base from J, with 13 bases between. CDR3 length equals 14 residues. Germline CDR1 is SGHRS and CDR2 is YFSETQ. The CDR3 DNA follows: TGCGCCAGCAATACTGGGGGCTGGAACACTGAAGCTTTCTTT. Translated, it gives CASNTGGWNTEAFF.

The V gene is TRBV3-1 (or the pseudogene TRBV3-2), the J gene TRBJ2-1; TRBD2 matches 10 bases. Unmatched junction bases numbered 9, after V lost 4 bases and J lost 9 bases. CDR3 size: 15 residues. Germline lookup yields CDR1 LGHDT and CDR2 YNNKEL (reference sequence). CDR3 nucleotide sequence: TGTGCCAGCAGCCGATCAGCGGGAGGGCCGCTTGAGCAGTTCTTC. It encodes CASSRSAGGPLEQFF.

V usage is TRBV6-1 and J usage is TRBJ1-2; D is unresolved. The germline CDR1 and CDR2 sequences are MNHNS and SASEGT. With 3 bases removed from V and 2 bases from J, the gap between germline ends came to 10 bases. The CDR3 consists of 14 residues. The CDR3 is CASSENTINYGYTF. The CDR3 DNA reads as TGTGCCAGCAGTGAGAACACTATAAACTATGGCTACACCTTC.

This sequence joins TRBV7-8 and TRBJ1-1, with 8 bases that match TRBD1. Germline CDR1 SGHVS, CDR2 FQNEAQ. V lost 5 bases, J lost 3 bases, and 5 bases stayed unmatched. CDR3 length: 14 residues. CDR3 region: CASSPGGPHTEAFF. CDR3 DNA: TGTGCCAGCAGCCCAGGGGGCCCTCACACTGAAGCTTTCTTT.

This chain connects TRBV2 to TRBJ2-3, with 14 bases matching TRBD2. Trimming removed 6 bases from V and 13 bases from J; junction bases left unmatched: 6. Germline values: CDR1 SNHLY, CDR2 FYNNEI. The CDR3 length is 13 residues. The CDR3 DNA reads TGTGCCAGCAGGGGGACTAGCGGGAGACTGAAGTATTTT. Its protein product is CASRGTSGRLKYF.

The chain employs TRBV10-3 and TRBJ2-1; a weak D match, TRBD1 (6 bases). Germline CDR1 and CDR2: ENHRY and SYGVKD. Between the trimmed V and J ends, which lost 3 bases and 5 bases, there was a span of 14 bases. CDR3 size: 15 residues. DNA for the CDR3: TGTGCCATCAGTGAAAGGGGGAGTGGGGACAATGAGCAGTTCTTC. Its protein is CAISERGSGDNEQFF.

This chain links TRBV27 with TRBJ1-5, with D possibly TRBD1 on 6 matching bases. The CDR3 has 12 amino acids. The germline gives CDR1 MNHEY, CDR2 SMNVEV (reference sequence). V lost 7 bases to trimming and J lost 9 bases, with 13 bases between them. The CDR3 sequence: CASNLQGGPQHF. For the CDR3, the DNA is TGTGCCAGCAACCTACAGGGTGGGCCCCAGCATTTT.

V and J are TRBV6-2 or TRBV6-3 and TRBJ2-6; D might be TRBD2 (5 bases). The germline V gene encodes CDR1 MNHEY and CDR2 SVGEGT. The CDR3 is 17 residues long. V was pared by 6 bases and J by 1 base, with 16 bases between. The CDR3 is CASSRAPGLSGANVLTF. Here the CDR3 DNA reads TGTGCCAGCAGCAGAGCCCCGGGGTTATCTGGGGCCAACGTCCTGACTTTC.

A few counts support this clone. V and J are TRBV11-3 and TRBJ1-3; D gene uncertain. The CDR3 is 14 amino acids. Germline V CDR1 and CDR2: SGHNT, YENEEA. With 5 bases removed from V and 0 bases from J, the gap between germline ends came to 8 bases. The CDR3 sequence: CASSPRLSGNTIYF. DNA of the CDR3: TGTGCCAGCAGCCCCCGTCTCTCTGGAAACACCATATATTTT.

The chain combines TRBV13 with TRBJ2-7; TRBD1 matches 10 bases. CDR1 is PRHDT, CDR2 FYEKMQ, per germline (reference sequence). The V and J ends lost 4 bases and 5 bases, in that order; junction bases with no gene match: 2. The CDR3 loop spans 13 amino acids. CDR3 DNA sequence: TGTGCCAGCAGCTCTGACAGGGGGCACGAGCAGTACTTC. Translating it yields CASSSDRGHEQYF.

The J gene is TRBJ2-7, the V gene TRBV2, with D perhaps TRBD1 (6 bases). Germline-derived CDR1 and CDR2 are SNHLY and FYNNEI. The CDR3 is 15 amino acids. Deletions cut 1 base from V and 1 base from J, with 11 bases between. The CDR3: CASSEGAGVSYEQYF. CDR3 in DNA: TGTGCCAGCAGTGAAGGGGCAGGGGTGTCCTACGAGCAGTACTTC.

The CDR3 DNA reads TGTGCCATCAGTCGGGACTTTCCGAGCTCCTACAATGAGCAGTTCTTC. Residues: CAISRDFPSSYNEQFF. The V gene is TRBV10-3, the J gene TRBJ2-1; D is perhaps TRBD2 (6 bases). The CDR3 totals 16 residues. Germline-derived CDR1 and CDR2 are ENHRY and SYGVKD. The germline V and J ends were trimmed by 5 bases and 0 bases, with 14 bases remaining between them.

V usage is TRBV6-2 or TRBV6-3 and J usage is TRBJ2-5; a weak D match, TRBD2 (6 bases). V was shortened by 2 bases and J by 12 bases, with 22 bases between the two germline ends. Germline V gene data show CDR1 as MNHEY and CDR2 as SVGEGT. The length of the CDR3 is 15 residues. The CDR3 DNA reads as TGTGCCAGCAGTTACGCGGGGCGGTCCGACTTGGTAAAGTACTTC. This encodes CASSYAGRSDLVKYF.

The V and J genes are TRBV11-2 and TRBJ1-1; TRBD1 might be the D (5 bases). The CDR3 extends over 13 amino acids. V was cut by 0 bases and J by 7 bases, with 9 bases left in between. The germline V gene has CDR1 SGHAT and CDR2 FQNNGV. The DNA for the CDR3 is TGTGCCAGCAGCTTAGATAGGGGCTTTGAAGCTTTCTTT. Protein product: CASSLDRGFEAFF.

The CDR3 DNA reads TGTGCCAGCAGCCAAGGGCTAGCGCAATCCTACGAGCAGTACTTC. This encodes CASSQGLAQSYEQYF. The chain combines TRBV3-1 (or the pseudogene TRBV3-2) with TRBJ2-7; the D gene is possibly TRBD2 (6 bases). The CDR3 loop spans 15 amino acids. Germline CDR1 and CDR2: LGHDT and YNNKEL (reference sequence). V gave up 1 base and J gave up 1 base, with 11 bases separating them.

This chain connects TRBV19 to TRBJ2-4; 14 positions match TRBD2. The CDR3 totals 18 residues. Looked up from germline, CDR1 is LNHDA and CDR2 is SQIVND (reference sequence). Germline trimming cut 2 bases from V and 0 bases from J; bases unmatched to any gene: 3. Here the CDR3 reads CASSIRLAGGVAKNIQYF. The CDR3 nucleotides are TGTGCCAGTAGTATAAGACTAGCGGGGGGGGTAGCCAAAAACATTCAGTACTTC.